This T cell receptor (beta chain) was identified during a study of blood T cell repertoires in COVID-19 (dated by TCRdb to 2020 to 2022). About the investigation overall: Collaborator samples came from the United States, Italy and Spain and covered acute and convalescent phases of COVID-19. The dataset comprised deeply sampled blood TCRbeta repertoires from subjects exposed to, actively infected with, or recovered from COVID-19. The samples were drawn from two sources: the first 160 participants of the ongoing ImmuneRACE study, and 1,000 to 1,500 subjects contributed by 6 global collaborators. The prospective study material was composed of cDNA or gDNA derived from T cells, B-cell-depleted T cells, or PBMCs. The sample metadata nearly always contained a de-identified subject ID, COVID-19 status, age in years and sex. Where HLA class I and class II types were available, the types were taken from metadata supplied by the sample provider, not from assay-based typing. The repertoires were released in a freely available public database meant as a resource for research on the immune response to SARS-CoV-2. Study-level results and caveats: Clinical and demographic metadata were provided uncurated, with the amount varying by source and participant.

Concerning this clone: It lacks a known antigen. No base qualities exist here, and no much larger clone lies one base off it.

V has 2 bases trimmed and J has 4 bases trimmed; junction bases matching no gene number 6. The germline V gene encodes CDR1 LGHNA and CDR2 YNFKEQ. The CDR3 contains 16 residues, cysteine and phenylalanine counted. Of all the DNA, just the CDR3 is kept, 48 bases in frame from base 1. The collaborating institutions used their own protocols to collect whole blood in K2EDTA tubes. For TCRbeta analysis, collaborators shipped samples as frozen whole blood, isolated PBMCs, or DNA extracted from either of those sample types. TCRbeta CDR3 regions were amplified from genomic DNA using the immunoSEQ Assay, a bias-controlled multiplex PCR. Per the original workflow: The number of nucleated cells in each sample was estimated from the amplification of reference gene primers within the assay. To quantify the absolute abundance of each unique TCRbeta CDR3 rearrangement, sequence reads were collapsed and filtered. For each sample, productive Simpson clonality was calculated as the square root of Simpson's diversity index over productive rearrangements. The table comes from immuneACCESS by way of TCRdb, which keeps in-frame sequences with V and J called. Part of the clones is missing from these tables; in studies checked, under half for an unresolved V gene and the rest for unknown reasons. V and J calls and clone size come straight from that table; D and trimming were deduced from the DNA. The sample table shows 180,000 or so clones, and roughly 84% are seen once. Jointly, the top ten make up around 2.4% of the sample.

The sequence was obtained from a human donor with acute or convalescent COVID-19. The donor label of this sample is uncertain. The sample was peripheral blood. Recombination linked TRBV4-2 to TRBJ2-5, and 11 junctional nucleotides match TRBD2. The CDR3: CASSQYSGGAVETQYF. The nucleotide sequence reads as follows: TGTGCCAGCAGCCAATATAGCGGGGGGGCCGTAGAGACCCAGTACTTC.